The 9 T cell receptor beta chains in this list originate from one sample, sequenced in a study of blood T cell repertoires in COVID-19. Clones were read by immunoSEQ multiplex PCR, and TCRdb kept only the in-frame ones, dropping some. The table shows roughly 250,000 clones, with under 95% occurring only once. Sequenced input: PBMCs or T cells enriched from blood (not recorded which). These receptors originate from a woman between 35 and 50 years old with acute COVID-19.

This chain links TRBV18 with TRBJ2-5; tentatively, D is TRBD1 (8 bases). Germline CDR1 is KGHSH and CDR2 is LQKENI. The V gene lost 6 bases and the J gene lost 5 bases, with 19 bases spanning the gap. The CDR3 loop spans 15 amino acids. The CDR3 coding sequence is TGTGCCAGCTCTCCATGGACAGGGAGGGAGGAGACCCAGTACTTC. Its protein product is CASSPWTGREETQYF.

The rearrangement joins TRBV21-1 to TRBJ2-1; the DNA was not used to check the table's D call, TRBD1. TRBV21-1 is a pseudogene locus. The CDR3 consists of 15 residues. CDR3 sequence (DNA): TGTGCCAGCAGCAAAGATAACAGGCCTCTCAATGAGCAGTTCTTC. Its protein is CASSKDNRPLNEQFF.

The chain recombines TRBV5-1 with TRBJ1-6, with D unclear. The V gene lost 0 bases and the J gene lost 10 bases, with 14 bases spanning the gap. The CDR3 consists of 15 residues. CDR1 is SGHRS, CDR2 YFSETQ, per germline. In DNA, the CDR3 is TGCGCCAGCAGCTTGGCCGGGGTAGGGAGGTCACCCCTCCACTTT. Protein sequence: CASSLAGVGRSPLHF.

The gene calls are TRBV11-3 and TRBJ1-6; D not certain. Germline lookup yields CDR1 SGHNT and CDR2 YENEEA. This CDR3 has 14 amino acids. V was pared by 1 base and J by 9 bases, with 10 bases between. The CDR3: CASSLGGLSSPLHF. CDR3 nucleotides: TGTGCCAGCAGCTTAGGTGGGCTTAGTTCACCCCTCCACTTT.

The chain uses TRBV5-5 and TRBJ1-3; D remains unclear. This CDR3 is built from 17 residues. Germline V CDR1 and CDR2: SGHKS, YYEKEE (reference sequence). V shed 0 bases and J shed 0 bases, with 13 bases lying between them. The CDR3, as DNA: TGTGCCAGCAGCTTGGACGGGGTCGGGTTCTCTGGAAACACCATATATTTT. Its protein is CASSLDGVGFSGNTIYF.

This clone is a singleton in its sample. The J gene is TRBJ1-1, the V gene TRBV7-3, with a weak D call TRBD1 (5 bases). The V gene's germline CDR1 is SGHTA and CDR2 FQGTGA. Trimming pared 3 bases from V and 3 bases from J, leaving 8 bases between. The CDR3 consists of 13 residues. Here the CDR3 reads CASSFSGDTEAFF. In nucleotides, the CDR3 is TGTGCCAGCAGCTTTTCGGGGGACACTGAAGCTTTCTTT.

CDR3 coding DNA: TGTGCCAGCAGCCCCCGAGTGGACAGATCCTACGAGCAGTACTTC. Protein: CASSPRVDRSYEQYF. The chain recombines TRBV7-6 with TRBJ2-7; a weak D match, TRBD1 (6 bases). CDR1 and CDR2 (germline): SGHVS, FNYEAQ. This CDR3 has 15 amino acids. Trimming shortened V by 5 bases and J by 1 base, and 15 bases separated the two germline ends.

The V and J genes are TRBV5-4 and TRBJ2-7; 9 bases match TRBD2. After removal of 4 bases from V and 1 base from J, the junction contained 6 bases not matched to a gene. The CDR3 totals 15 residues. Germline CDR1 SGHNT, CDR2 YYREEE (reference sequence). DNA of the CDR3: TGTGCCAGCAGCAGACCTAGCGGGGCGTCCTACGAGCAGTACTTC. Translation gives CASSRPSGASYEQYF.

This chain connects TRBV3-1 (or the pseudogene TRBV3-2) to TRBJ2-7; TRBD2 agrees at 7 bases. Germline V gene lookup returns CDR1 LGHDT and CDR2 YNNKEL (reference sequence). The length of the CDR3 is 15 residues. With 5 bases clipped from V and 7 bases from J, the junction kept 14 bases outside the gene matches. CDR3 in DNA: TGTGCCAGCAGCGAAGCCCGGGGAGGGCCGGAAGAGCAGTACTTC. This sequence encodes CASSEARGGPEEQYF.